The entry below describes one T cell receptor (beta chain). The antigen is not known. The sample originates from a study of blood T cells in healthy people across ages. Findings of the study overall: Bulk PBMC profiling left naive and antigen-experienced comparisons inconclusive. Relative to aged donors, long-lived donors carried more naive CD4+ cells and displayed higher diversity. When one million T cells were used, diversity estimates were thought to be underestimates.

A sample-barcoded 5' primer and a J-beta primer mix were used in a second PCR of roughly 7 to 12 cycles. Researchers report that a template-switch adaptor with 12 random nucleotides tagged each cDNA molecule. TCRdb fed the 5' RACE reads into MiXCR, producing one record per CDR3 protein. The repertoire has over 700,000 distinct CDR3 sequences, approximately 55% of them found once; the top ten carry around 40%. This CDR3 contains 15 residues. Sequencing was performed on blood. The sequence was collected from a man at least 80 years old in good health. This chain links TRBV21-1 with TRBJ2-7; TRBD1, the table's D call, was not compared with the DNA. The J call may be wrong; the DNA end is better matched by TRBJ2-5. TRBV21-1 is marked as a pseudogene. The CDR3 sequence: CASSKRTGGRKTQYF. The CDR3 DNA reads as TGTGCCAGCAGCAAACGGACAGGGGGTAGGAAGACCCAGTACTTC.